This paragraph reports one TCR beta chain. Its specificity is unknown. One junction end disagrees with the germline gene, perhaps due to a read error. The CDR3 spans 9 residues. Germline V gives CDR1 GTSNPN, CDR2 SVGIG (reference sequence). This entry is derived from a study of T cell responses to AZD1222 COVID-19 vaccine. Findings and caveats of the study: The study found vaccine-associated CD4 TCRs spanning spike, dominant at 160-218 and 743-854. White British ancestry dominated among donors, who included more females, and clonal diversity was possibly underestimated. Rises in breadth and depth of Spike-specific TCRs came after two AZD1222 doses. Baseline testing showed seropositivity in only a handful of AZD1222 recipients.

Repertoires were generated with immunoSEQ multiplex PCR, while TCRdb's copy carries only in-frame clones and drops some. This table holds some 130,000 clones, over 85% found once. The genes are TRBV30 and TRBJ2-7; D ambiguous. The sample in question was peripheral blood, obtained on day 0 of AZD1222 vaccination. This TCR came from an adult in good health. DNA of the CDR3: TGTGCCTGGAGCCCCCCGACGCACTTC. The encoded protein is CAWSPPTHF. Looking up the rest from reference TRBV30 and TRBJ2-7 gives the full variable domain: SQTIHQWPATLVQPVGSPLSLECTVEGTSNPNLYWYRQAAGRGLQLLFYSVGIGQISSEVPQNLSASRPQDRQFILSSKKLLLSDSGFYLCAWSPPTHFGPGTRLTVT.